Listed here is a single T cell receptor beta chain. What it binds is not known. TCRdb keeps only in-frame clones here, not all; method: immunoSEQ multiplex PCR. The table includes about 580,000 clones, more than 95% detected once. These data originate in a study of shared clonotypes between healthy human individuals. The study, taken as a whole, reports: An anticipated effect of sequencing depth on clonotype sharing among donors was recognized. Richness estimates generally favored naive over memory subsets.

The CDR3 has 14 residues. The J segment lost 3 bases and the V segment lost 4 bases, leaving 5 bases of the junction unmatched. CDR1 is SGHVS and CDR2 is FNYEAQ in the germline V gene. Terminally differentiated effector memory CD45RA+ cells were excluded by CCR7 positive selection of CD45RO-negative cells. Adult Caucasians living in Nashville, Tennessee made up all of the donors. J is TRBJ2-7 and V is TRBV7-6; 8 bases are shared with TRBD1. Sequencing used naive CD8+ T cells sorted from blood. The source is a man aged 25 to 40 in good health. CDR3 in amino acids: CASSSQGALYEQYF. CDR3 nucleotides: TGTGCCAGCAGCTCCCAGGGGGCACTCTACGAGCAGTACTTC.